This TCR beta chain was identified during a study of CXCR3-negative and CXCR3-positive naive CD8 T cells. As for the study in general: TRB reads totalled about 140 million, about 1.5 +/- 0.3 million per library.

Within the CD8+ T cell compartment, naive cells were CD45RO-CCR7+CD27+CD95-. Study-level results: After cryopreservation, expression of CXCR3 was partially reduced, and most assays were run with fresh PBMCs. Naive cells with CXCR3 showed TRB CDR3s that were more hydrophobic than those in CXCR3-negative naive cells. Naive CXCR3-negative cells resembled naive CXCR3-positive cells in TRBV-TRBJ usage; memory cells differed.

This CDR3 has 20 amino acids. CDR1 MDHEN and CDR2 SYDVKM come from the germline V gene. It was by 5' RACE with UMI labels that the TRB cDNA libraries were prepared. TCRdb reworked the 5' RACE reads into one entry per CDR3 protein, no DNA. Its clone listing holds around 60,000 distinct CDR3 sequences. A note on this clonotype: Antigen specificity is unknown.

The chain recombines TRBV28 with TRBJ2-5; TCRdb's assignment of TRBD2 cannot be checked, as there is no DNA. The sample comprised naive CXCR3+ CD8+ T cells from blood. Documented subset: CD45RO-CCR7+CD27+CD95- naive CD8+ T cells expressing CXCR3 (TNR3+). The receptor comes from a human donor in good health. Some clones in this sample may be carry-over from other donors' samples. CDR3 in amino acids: CASSQGQGDPSGGPLGTQYF.